This T cell receptor beta chain was documented in a study of blood T cell repertoires in COVID-19. The CDR3 consists of 14 residues. The germline gives CDR1 GTSNPN, CDR2 SVGIG (reference sequence). V lost 7 bases and J lost 7; bases outside the gene matches: 8. In the authors' workflow: The authors estimated nucleated cell counts from reference gene primer amplification. Clones were read by immunoSEQ multiplex PCR, and TCRdb kept only the in-frame ones, dropping some. V and J calls and clone size follow that table, whereas D and trimming were derived from the DNA. The table has about 100,000 clones, just under 80% seen once; the top ten hold approximately 29%.

The sequence derives from a man between 70 and 80 years old with active or convalescent COVID-19. Sequenced sample: peripheral blood. The V gene is TRBV30, the J gene TRBJ2-1; 12 bases agree with TRBD2. In DNA form, the CDR3 reads TGTGCCTTGGAGTCTAGCGGGGGGGAGAATGAGCAGTTCTTC. This translates into CALESSGGENEQFF.